The 9 T cell receptor beta chains below come from one sample, sequenced in a study of T cells after yellow fever vaccination. Each CDR3 protein gets one entry after TCRdb re-called the 5' RACE reads with MiXCR. The table lists approximately 10,000 distinct CDR3 sequences, under 6% of them singletons. Sequencing used PBMCs, either bulk or a sorted T-cell subset (CD4+, CD8+, memory, or dextramer-sorted; not recorded which), obtained on the day of the yellow fever booster vaccination. These receptor sequences come from a man younger than 40 who received the YFV17D yellow fever vaccine.

This clonotype has more than one count but fewer than ten. A much larger clone lies one base from this, so it may be a read error. V is TRBV20-1 and J is TRBJ2-3; TRBD2 matches at 7 bases. Germline V lookup: CDR1 DFQATT, CDR2 SNEGSKA (reference sequence). The CDR3 sequence is 15 residues long. The CDR3 region is CCAGVSGPSTDTQYF. CDR3 DNA sequence: TGCTGTGCTGGAGTTAGCGGGCCCAGCACAGATACGCAGTATTTT.

In this sample, this clonotype turned up many times. The chain uses TRBV20-1 and TRBJ2-2; 7 bases agree with TRBD2. The CDR3 is 14 residues long. CDR1 is DFQATT, CDR2 SNEGSKA, per germline (reference sequence). The junction had 4 bases not matched to a gene; V was cut back by 0 bases and J by 6 bases. Written as DNA, the CDR3 is TGCAGTGCTAGAGAGGGGGGAGGGGCCGGGGAGCTGTTTTTT. This translates into CSAREGGGAGELFF.

This clonotype was seen repeatedly, ten times or more. This chain links TRBV7-6 with TRBJ2-3; tentatively, D is TRBD2 (5 bases). Germline V gives CDR1 SGHVS, CDR2 FNYEAQ. The V end lost 4 bases, the J end lost 6 bases, and 14 bases lay between the germline ends. There are 14 residues in the CDR3. In DNA, the CDR3 is TGTGCCAGCAGCTGGACCGAGGGTTCCGATACGCAGTATTTT. Translated, it gives CASSWTEGSDTQYF.

This clonotype rates as medium-sized. The chain links TRBV20-1 to TRBJ2-1; no definite D call. V was trimmed by 0 bases and J by 8 bases, leaving 8 bases between them. The CDR3 spans 12 residues. Looked up from germline, CDR1 is DFQATT and CDR2 is SNEGSKA (reference sequence). CDR3 amino acids: CSARDQGYEQFF. The CDR3 bases are TGCAGTGCTAGAGATCAAGGCTATGAGCAGTTCTTC.

This clonotype appeared many times. CDR3 nucleotide sequence: TGTGCCAGTAGACTCCAACCCCAGGGGGCGAATGAAAAACTGTTTTTT. Residues: CASRLQPQGANEKLFF. This chain links TRBV19 with TRBJ1-4; 8 nucleotides match TRBD1. The CDR3 runs 16 residues. CDR1 and CDR2 from the germline V gene are LNHDA and SQIVND (reference sequence). V gave up 6 bases and J gave up 5 bases; unmatched junction bases: 11.

The chain recombines TRBV20-1 with TRBJ1-3; D ambiguous. Per the germline V gene, CDR1 is DFQATT and CDR2 is SNEGSKA (reference sequence). CDR3 length: 13 residues. V gave up 2 bases and J gave up 2 bases, with 7 bases separating them. The CDR3: CSARITTGNTIYF. CDR3 DNA: TGCAGTGCTAGAATCACTACTGGAAACACCATATATTTT.

At least ten counts were recorded for this clonotype. This chain uses TRBV7-2 with TRBJ2-7; 11 bases align to TRBD1. The CDR3 sequence is 14 residues long. J lost 5 bases, V lost 5 bases, and 5 bases had no gene match. Germline CDR1 reads SGHTA; CDR2 reads FQGNSA. The CDR3 DNA reads TGTGCCAGCAGCCAGGACAGGGGGCGAAACGAGCAGTACTTC. It codes for CASSQDRGRNEQYF.

The rearrangement uses TRBV7-2 and TRBJ1-1; TRBD1 aligns across 8 bases. The CDR3 is 14 residues long. Looked up from germline, CDR1 is SGHTA and CDR2 is FQGNSA. The trim removed 5 bases at V and 2 bases at J, leaving 4 bases unmatched. The CDR3 coding sequence is TGTGCCAGCAGCGGACAGGGAGGAAACACTGAAGCTTTCTTT. The encoded protein is CASSGQGGNTEAFF.

This clonotype rates as medium-sized. The chain employs TRBV6-6 and TRBJ1-2; D gene unclear. CDR1 and CDR2 from the germline V gene are MNHNY and SVGAGI (reference sequence). Trimming took off 5 bases at V and 2 bases at J, with 9 bases between the two ends. The CDR3 has 13 residues. CDR3 sequence: CASSPRSNYGYTF. The CDR3 region has the DNA TGTGCCAGCAGTCCCCGGTCCAACTATGGCTACACCTTC.